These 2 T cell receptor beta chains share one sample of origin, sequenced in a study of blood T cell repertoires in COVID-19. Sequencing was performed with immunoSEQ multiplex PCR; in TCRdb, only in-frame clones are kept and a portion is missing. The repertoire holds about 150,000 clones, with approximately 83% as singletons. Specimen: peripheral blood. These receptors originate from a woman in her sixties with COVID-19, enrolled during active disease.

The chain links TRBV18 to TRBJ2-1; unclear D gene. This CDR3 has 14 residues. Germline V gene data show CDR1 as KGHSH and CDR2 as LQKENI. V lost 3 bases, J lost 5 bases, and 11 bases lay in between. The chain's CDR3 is CASSPMSRNNEQFF. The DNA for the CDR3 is TGTGCCAGCTCACCCATGAGCCGAAACAATGAGCAGTTCTTC.

CDR3 DNA sequence: TGCGCCAGCAGCTTAGCGGGGTCCTCGAGGTACAATGAGCAGTTCTTC. Translating it yields CASSLAGSSRYNEQFF. V usage is TRBV5-1 and J usage is TRBJ2-1; 7 positions agree with TRBD2. This CDR3 is built from 16 residues. Trimming took 2 bases from V and 4 from J; bases not matched to a gene: 9. CDR1 and CDR2 from the germline V gene are SGHRS and YFSETQ.